The sequence of this T cell receptor beta chain was determined in a study of shared clonotypes between healthy human individuals. Per the study methods: ImmunoSEQ yielded junction-only sequences lacking quality scores, so filtering differed. The protocol was immunoSEQ multiplex PCR, while the TCRdb copy is restricted to in-frame clones and leaves out a portion. V, J and clone size are those of that table, while D and trimming were read from the DNA. The repertoire holds some 1,600,000 clones, with 95% to 99% as singletons. This CDR3 is 12 amino acids long. With 5 bases removed from V and 5 bases from J, the gap between germline ends came to 10 bases. Germline V gene sequence: CDR1 MDHEN, CDR2 SYDVKM. Only Caucasian adults living in Nashville, Tennessee served as donors.

Material: naive CD4+ T cells sorted from blood. Indicated subset: CD45RA+ positively selected. The chain uses TRBV28 and TRBJ2-7, with D possibly being TRBD1 or TRBD2 (5 bases each). This clonotype was obtained from a man under 40 in good health. CDR3: CASSPQGDEQYF. For the CDR3, the DNA is TGTGCCAGCAGTCCCCAGGGAGACGAGCAGTACTTC.